The 18 T cell receptor beta chains below were found in one sample sequenced in a study of CXCR3-negative and CXCR3-positive naive CD8 T cells. Through 5' RACE with UMI labels, the TRB cDNA libraries were prepared. TCRdb reanalyzed the 5' RACE reads, giving one entry per CDR3 protein sequence and no DNA. This sample's clone table lists 85,000 to 130,000 distinct CDR3 sequences. The study, taken as a whole, reports: Naive CXCR3-positive cells had TRB CDR3s more hydrophobic than those of CXCR3-negative naive cells.

For these receptors, no antigen is known. Sequencing input: naive CXCR3+ CD8+ T cells from blood. Subset described: CD45RO-CCR7+CD27+CD95- naive CD8+ T cells expressing CXCR3 (TNR3+). Every receptor here comes from a human donor in good health. Some clones in this sample may be carry-over from other donors' samples.

The rearrangement links TRBV10-2 to TRBJ2-3. This CDR3 comprises 13 residues. Per germline, CDR1 WSHSY and CDR2 SAAADI. The CDR3 sequence: CASSEVGYDTQYF.

The chain couples TRBV14 to TRBJ2-2; TCRdb indicates TRBD1, and absent DNA this call remains unverified. Germline-derived CDR1 and CDR2 are SGHDN and FVKESK. The CDR3 extends over 15 amino acids. CDR3 loop: CASSQVPPYTGELFF.

V usage is TRBV19 and J usage is TRBJ2-6. The CDR3 consists of 14 residues. CDR1 and CDR2 from the germline V gene are LNHDA and SQIVND (reference sequence). The CDR3 spells CASSIDAGTHVLTF.

The chain employs TRBV29-1 and TRBJ2-1; the D call of TRBD2 rests on TCRdb alone, since no DNA is present to check it. The CDR3 has 14 amino acids. Germline V gene lookup returns CDR1 SQVTM and CDR2 ANQGSEA. The CDR3 region is CSVVLSGRAREQFF.

The chain is built from TRBV5-1 and TRBJ2-7; TCRdb reports TRBD2, a call that lacks DNA to check it against. This CDR3 contains 15 residues. The germline V gene has CDR1 SGHRS and CDR2 YFSETQ. CDR3 region: CASSLTSGVSYEQYF.

V gene TRBV6-5 combines with J gene TRBJ1-5. CDR1 is MNHEY and CDR2 is SVGAGI in the germline V gene. The CDR3 runs 13 residues. Here the CDR3 reads CASGQHSNQLQHF.

This chain's CDR3 is CASSIAMSNEQFF. The chain links TRBV13 to TRBJ2-1. The germline V gene encodes CDR1 PRHDT and CDR2 FYEKMQ (reference sequence). This CDR3 contains 13 residues.

The chain uses TRBV29-1 and TRBJ2-2; TCRdb outputs TRBD2, but without DNA this stays unchecked. The CDR3 spans 13 residues. The V gene's germline CDR1 is SQVTM and CDR2 ANQGSEA. The CDR3 is CSALGGNTGELFF.

V usage is TRBV12-3 or TRBV12-4 and J usage is TRBJ2-5. CDR3 length: 12 amino acids. CDR3 in amino acids: CASSFIRETQYF.

CDR3 region: CASSVAGGGPGYGYTF. The chain joins TRBV9 to TRBJ1-2; the TCRdb D gene call, TRBD1, has no DNA to confirm it. This CDR3 spans 16 amino acids. Germline V gene data show CDR1 as SGDLS and CDR2 as YYNGEE.

The J gene is TRBJ2-1, the V gene TRBV11-1; with no DNA, the TCRdb D assignment of TRBD1 cannot be verified. Germline V gene lookup returns CDR1 SGHAT and CDR2 FQDESV (reference sequence). This CDR3 spans 11 amino acids. CDR3 residues: CASSQGPGQFF. Using reference TRBV11-1 and TRBJ2-1 for the parts outside the CDR3, the full variable domain is EAEVAQSPRYKITEKSQAVAFWCDPISGHATLYWYRQILGQGPELLVQFQDESVVDDSQLPKDRFSAERLKGVDSTLKIQPAELGDSAMYLCASSQGPGQFFGPGTRLTVL.

This rearrangement joins TRBV29-1 to TRBJ2-7; no DNA is available, so the TRBD1 call from TCRdb remains unchecked. Germline V gene data show CDR1 as SQVTM and CDR2 as ANQGSEA. The CDR3 contains 12 residues. The chain's CDR3 is CSVVLQDYEQYF.

The V and J genes are TRBV4-1 and TRBJ1-2; TCRdb calls TRBD1, which cannot be checked without DNA. The CDR3 runs 15 residues. Germline V gene data show CDR1 as MGHRA and CDR2 as YSYEKL. The CDR3 sequence is CASSQRQVSNYGYTF.

The chain joins TRBV4-1 to TRBJ2-7; there is no DNA to check the TCRdb D call of TRBD2. Germline values: CDR1 MGHRA, CDR2 YSYEKL. The CDR3 has 14 residues. The CDR3 protein is CASSQLLAGSEQYF.

The rearrangement uses TRBV6-2 or TRBV6-3 and TRBJ1-5; TCRdb proposes TRBD1, but this gene call is untestable without DNA. From germline, CDR1 is MNHEY and CDR2 SVGEGT. The CDR3 is 14 amino acids. The CDR3 here is CASNQGAGNQPQHF.

V usage is TRBV5-1 and J usage is TRBJ2-3; TCRdb picks TRBD2, but there is no DNA to check that call. CDR1 is SGHRS, CDR2 YFSETQ, per germline. This CDR3 has 15 amino acids. CDR3 sequence reads: CASSPGLAGQDTQYF.

J is TRBJ2-1 and V is TRBV19; TCRdb proposes TRBD2, but this gene call is untestable without DNA. The CDR3 is made up of 18 amino acids. Per the germline V gene, CDR1 is LNHDA and CDR2 is SQIVND (reference sequence). CDR3 amino acids: CASSAGTSGGGPYNEQFF.

This chain joins TRBV29-1 and TRBJ2-7; TCRdb gives TRBD1 as the D gene, but with no DNA this cannot be confirmed. The length of the CDR3 is 16 residues. The germline CDR1 and CDR2 sequences are SQVTM and ANQGSEA. The CDR3: CSVEVPRDRGTYEQYF.